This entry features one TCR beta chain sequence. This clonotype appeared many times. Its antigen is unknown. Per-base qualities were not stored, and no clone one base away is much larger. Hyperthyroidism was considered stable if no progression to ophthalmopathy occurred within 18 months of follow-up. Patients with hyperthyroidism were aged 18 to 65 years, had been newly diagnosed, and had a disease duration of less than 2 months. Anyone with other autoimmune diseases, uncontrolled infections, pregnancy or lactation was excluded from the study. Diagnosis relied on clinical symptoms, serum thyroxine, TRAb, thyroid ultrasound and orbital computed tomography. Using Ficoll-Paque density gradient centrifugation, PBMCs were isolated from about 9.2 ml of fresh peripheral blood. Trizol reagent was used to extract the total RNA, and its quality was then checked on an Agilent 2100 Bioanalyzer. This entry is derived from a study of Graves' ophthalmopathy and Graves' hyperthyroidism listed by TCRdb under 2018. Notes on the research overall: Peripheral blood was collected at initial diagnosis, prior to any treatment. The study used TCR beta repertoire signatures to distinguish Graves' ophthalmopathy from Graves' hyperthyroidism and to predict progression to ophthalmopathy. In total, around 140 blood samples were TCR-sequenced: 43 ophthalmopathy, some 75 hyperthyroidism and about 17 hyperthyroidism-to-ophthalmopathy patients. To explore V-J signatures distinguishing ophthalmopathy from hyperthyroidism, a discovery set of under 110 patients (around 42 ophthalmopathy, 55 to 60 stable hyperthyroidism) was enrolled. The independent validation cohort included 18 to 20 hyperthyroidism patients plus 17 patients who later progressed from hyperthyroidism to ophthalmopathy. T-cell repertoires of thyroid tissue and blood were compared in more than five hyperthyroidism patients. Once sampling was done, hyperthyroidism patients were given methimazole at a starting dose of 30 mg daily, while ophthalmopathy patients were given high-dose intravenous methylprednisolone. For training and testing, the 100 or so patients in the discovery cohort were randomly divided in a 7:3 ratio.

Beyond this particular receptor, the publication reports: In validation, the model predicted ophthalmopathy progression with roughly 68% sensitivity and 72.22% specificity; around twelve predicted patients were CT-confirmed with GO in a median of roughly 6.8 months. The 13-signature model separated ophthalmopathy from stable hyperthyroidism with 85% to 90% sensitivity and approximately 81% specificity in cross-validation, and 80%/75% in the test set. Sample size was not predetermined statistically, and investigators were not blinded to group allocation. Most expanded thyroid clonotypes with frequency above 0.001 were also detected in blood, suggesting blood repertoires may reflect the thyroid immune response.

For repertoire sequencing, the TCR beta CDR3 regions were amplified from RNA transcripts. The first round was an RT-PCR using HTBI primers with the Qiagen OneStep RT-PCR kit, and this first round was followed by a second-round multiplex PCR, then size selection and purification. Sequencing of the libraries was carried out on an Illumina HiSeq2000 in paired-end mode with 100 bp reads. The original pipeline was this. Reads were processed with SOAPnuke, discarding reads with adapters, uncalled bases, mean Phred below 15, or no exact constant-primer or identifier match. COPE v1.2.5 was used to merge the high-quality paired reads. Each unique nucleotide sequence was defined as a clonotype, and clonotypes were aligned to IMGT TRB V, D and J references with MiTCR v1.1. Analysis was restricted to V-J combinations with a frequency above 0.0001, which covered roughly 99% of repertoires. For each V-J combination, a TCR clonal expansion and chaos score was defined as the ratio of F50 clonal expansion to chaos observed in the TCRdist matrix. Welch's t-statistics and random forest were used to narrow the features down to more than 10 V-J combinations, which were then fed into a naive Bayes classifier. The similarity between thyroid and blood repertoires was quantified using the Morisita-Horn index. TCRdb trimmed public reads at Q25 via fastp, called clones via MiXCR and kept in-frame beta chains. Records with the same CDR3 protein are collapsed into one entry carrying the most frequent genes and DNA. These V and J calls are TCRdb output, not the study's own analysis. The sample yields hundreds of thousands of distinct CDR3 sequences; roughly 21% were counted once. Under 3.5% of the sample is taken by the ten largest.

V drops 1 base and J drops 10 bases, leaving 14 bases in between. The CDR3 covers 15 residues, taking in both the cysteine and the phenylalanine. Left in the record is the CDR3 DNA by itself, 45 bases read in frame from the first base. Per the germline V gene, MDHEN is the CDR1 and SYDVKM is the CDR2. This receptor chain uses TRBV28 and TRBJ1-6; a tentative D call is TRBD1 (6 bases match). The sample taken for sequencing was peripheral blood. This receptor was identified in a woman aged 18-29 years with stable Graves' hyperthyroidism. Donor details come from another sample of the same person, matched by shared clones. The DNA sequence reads TGTGCCAGCAGTTTATCTAGGCAGGGGCGATCACCCCTCCACTTT. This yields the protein CASSLSRQGRSPLHF.